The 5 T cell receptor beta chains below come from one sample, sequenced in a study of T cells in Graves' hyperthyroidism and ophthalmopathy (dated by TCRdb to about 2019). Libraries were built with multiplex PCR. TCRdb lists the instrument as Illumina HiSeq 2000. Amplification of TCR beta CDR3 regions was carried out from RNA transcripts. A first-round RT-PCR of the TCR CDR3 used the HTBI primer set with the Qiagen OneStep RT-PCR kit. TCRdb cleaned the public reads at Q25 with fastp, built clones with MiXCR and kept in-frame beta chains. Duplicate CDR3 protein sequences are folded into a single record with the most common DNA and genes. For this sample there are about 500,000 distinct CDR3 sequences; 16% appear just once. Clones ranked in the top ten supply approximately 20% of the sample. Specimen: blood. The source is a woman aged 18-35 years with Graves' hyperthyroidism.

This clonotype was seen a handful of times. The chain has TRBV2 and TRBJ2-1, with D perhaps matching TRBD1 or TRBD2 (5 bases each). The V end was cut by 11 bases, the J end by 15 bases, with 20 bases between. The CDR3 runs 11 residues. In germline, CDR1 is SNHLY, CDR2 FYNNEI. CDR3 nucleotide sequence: TGTGCCTCCAGGCTGGGGGACCGCAGGTTCTTC. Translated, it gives CASRLGDRRFF.

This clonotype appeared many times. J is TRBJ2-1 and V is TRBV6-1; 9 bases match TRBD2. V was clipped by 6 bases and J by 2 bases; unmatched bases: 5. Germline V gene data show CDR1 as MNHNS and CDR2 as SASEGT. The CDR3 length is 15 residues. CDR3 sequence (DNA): TGTGCCAGCAGGTTAAGCGGGAGGACCTACAATGAGCAGTTCTTC. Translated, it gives CASRLSGRTYNEQFF.

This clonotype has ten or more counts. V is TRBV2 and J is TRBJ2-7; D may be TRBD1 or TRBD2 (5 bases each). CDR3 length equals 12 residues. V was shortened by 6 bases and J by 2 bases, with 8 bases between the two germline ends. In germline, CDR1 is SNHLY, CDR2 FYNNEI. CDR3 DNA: TGTGCCAGCAGCAGGGACGCCTACGAGCAGTACTTC. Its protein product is CASSRDAYEQYF.

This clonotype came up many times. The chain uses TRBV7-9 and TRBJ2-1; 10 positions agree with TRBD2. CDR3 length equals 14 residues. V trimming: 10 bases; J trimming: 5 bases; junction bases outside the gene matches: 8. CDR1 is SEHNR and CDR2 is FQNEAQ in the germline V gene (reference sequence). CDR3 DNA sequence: TGTGCCACCAAGCGGGAGGGCTTCCACAATGAGCAGTTCTTC. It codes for CATKREGFHNEQFF. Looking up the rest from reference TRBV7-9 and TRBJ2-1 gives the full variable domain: DTGVSQNPRHKITKRGQNVTFRCDPISEHNRLYWYRQTLGQGPEFLTYFQNEAQLEKSRLLSDRFSAERPKGSFSTLEIQRTEQGDSAMYLCATKREGFHNEQFFGPGTRLTVL.

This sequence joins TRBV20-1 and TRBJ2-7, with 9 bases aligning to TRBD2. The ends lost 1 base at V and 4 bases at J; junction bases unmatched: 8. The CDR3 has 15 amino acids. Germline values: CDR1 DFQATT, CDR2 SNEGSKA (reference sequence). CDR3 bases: TGCAGTGCTAGAGGACCTAGCGGGGCCTTTTACGAGCAGTACTTC. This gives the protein CSARGPSGAFYEQYF.